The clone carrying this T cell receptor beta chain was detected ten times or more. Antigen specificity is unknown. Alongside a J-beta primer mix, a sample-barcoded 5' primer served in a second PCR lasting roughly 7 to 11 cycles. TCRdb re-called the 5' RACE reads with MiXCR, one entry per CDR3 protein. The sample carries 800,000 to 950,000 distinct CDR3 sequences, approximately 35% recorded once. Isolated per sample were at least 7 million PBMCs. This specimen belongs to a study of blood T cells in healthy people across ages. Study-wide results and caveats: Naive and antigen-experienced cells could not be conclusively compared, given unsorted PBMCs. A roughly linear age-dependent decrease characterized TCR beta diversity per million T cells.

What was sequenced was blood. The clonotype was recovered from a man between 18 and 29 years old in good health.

Written as DNA, the CDR3 is TGTGCCACCAGCAGGCAGGGGACCTCGGAAGGAGATACGCAGTATTTT. Protein: CATSRQGTSEGDTQYF. This chain joins TRBV15 and TRBJ2-3, with a weak D call TRBD1 (6 bases). V was clipped by 3 bases and J by 5 bases, with 18 bases between them. This CDR3 has 16 residues. Germline CDR1 reads LNHNV; CDR2 reads YYDKDF (reference sequence).